The 15 T cell receptor beta chains given below trace back to one sample, sequenced in a study of memory B cells and T cells in multiple sclerosis. CFSE-dim autoproliferating and CFSE-high non-proliferating T cells from unstimulated culture were sequenced separately. Roughly 4.8x10^7 CFSE-labeled PBMCs were cultured less than nine days unstimulated, then replicate wells were pooled. Which antigens these TCRs recognize remains unknown. Method: immunoSEQ multiplex PCR; TCRdb's copy keeps in-frame clones and lacks some. The table includes about 45,000 clones, approximately 80% detected once. The specimen was PBMCs from blood kept in culture. These receptors were collected from a human donor with multiple sclerosis.

The chain joins TRBV4-1 to TRBJ2-7; tentatively, D is TRBD1 (5 bases). This CDR3 has 14 residues. Deletions cut 4 bases from V and 0 bases from J, with 10 bases between. Per the germline V gene, CDR1 is MGHRA and CDR2 is YSYEKL. The CDR3: CASSPADSSYEQYF. The CDR3 coding sequence is TGCGCCAGCAGCCCCGCCGACAGCTCCTACGAGCAGTACTTC.

The chain joins TRBV29-1 to TRBJ2-2, with D perhaps being TRBD1 or TRBD2 (7 bases each). Between the trimmed V and J ends, which lost 2 bases and 7 bases, there was a span of 14 bases. Germline values: CDR1 SQVTM, CDR2 ANQGSEA. This CDR3 region has 14 residues. CDR3 in amino acids: CSVEQSGGDGELFF. Here the CDR3 DNA reads TGCAGCGTTGAACAGTCAGGGGGGGACGGGGAGCTGTTTTTT.

This clone was counted only a few times. The rearrangement uses TRBV10-3 and TRBJ2-3; the D gene is possibly TRBD1 (6 bases). Germline-derived CDR1 and CDR2 are ENHRY and SYGVKD. Trimming removed 3 bases from V and 8 bases from J, with 21 bases in between. The CDR3 spans 16 residues. The chain's CDR3 is CAISDISRGSEFTQYF. CDR3 bases: TGTGCCATCAGTGACATTAGCAGGGGCTCCGAATTTACGCAGTATTTT.

J is TRBJ1-4 and V is TRBV29-1, with D perhaps TRBD1 (6 bases). The CDR3 totals 14 residues. Deletions cut 6 bases from V and 5 bases from J, with 16 bases between. The germline V gene has CDR1 SQVTM and CDR2 ANQGSEA. CDR3 bases: TGCAGCGTAAGACCGACAGGCAGCAATGAAAAACTGTTTTTT. This codes for CSVRPTGSNEKLFF.

The chain joins TRBV25-1 to TRBJ2-3; D is perhaps TRBD2 (5 bases). The length of the CDR3 is 13 residues. V gave up 6 bases and J gave up 2 bases, with 9 bases separating them. Germline assignment: CDR1 MGHDK and CDR2 SYGVNS. The CDR3 protein is CASSGVFTDTQYF. The CDR3 nucleotides are TGTGCCAGCAGCGGGGTTTTCACAGATACGCAGTATTTT.

A single count supports this clone. The chain joins TRBV7-9 to TRBJ1-1; TRBD1 is a possible D gene (5 bases). CDR1 SEHNR and CDR2 FQNEAQ come from the germline V gene (reference sequence). This CDR3 has 15 amino acids. The V gene lost 5 bases and the J gene lost 5 bases, with 18 bases spanning the gap. The CDR3 spells CASSPNPRVETEAFF. CDR3 sequence (DNA): TGTGCCAGCAGCCCCAACCCCAGGGTAGAAACTGAAGCTTTCTTT.

The V and J genes are TRBV19 and TRBJ2-1; no clear D. The germline CDR1 and CDR2 sequences are LNHDA and SQIVND (reference sequence). This CDR3 is 14 amino acids long. V lost 10 bases, J lost 4 bases, and 17 bases lay in between. CDR3 nucleotide sequence: TGTGCCACCACCGTCAGCCGGTCGTACAATGAGCAGTTCTTC. Protein sequence: CATTVSRSYNEQFF.

V usage is TRBV27 and J usage is TRBJ2-7; possible D gene TRBD2, 7 bases. From germline, CDR1 is MNHEY and CDR2 SMNVEV (reference sequence). This CDR3 region has 14 residues. Deletions cut 8 bases from V and 3 bases from J, with 17 bases between. The CDR3 coding sequence is TGTGCCAGCGGCTTAGGGGGGGGGTTCTACGAGCAGTACTTC. Translated: CASGLGGGFYEQYF.

The chain uses TRBV2 and TRBJ1-5; D might be TRBD1 (5 bases). Germline assignment: CDR1 SNHLY and CDR2 FYNNEI. Trimming took off 8 bases at V and 6 bases at J, with 14 bases between the two ends. The CDR3 has 13 residues. In DNA form, the CDR3 reads TGTGCCAGCGAGGCAGGGTTTAGTCAGCCCCAGCATTTT. This translates into CASEAGFSQPQHF. Drawing the rest from reference TRBV2 and TRBJ1-5, the complete variable domain is EPEVTQTPSHQVTQMGQEVILRCVPISNHLYFYWYRQILGQKVEFLVSFYNNEISEKSEIFDDQFSVERPDGSNFTLKIRSTKLEDSAMYFCASEAGFSQPQHFGDGTRLSIL.

This chain uses TRBV28 with TRBJ2-7; 10 nucleotides line up with TRBD2. The CDR3 length is 17 residues. Per the germline V gene, CDR1 is MDHEN and CDR2 is SYDVKM. The junction had 6 bases not matched to a gene; V was cut back by 0 bases and J by 1 base. The CDR3 is CASSLWLAGVPSYEQYF. In DNA, the CDR3 is TGTGCCAGCAGTTTATGGCTAGCGGGGGTTCCATCCTACGAGCAGTACTTC.

This clone came up once. This chain connects TRBV5-1 to TRBJ1-2, with 8 bases aligning to TRBD1. The CDR3 covers 16 residues. The ends lost 4 bases at V and 3 bases at J; junction bases unmatched: 11. The V gene's germline CDR1 is SGHRS and CDR2 YFSETQ. The CDR3 here is CASSRRRGPSDYGYTF. Written as DNA, the CDR3 is TGCGCCAGCAGCCGCCGCAGGGGGCCGTCTGACTATGGCTACACCTTC.

V usage is TRBV30 and J usage is TRBJ2-3, with D perhaps TRBD1 (5 bases). Trimming took 5 bases from V and 5 from J, leaving 14 bases between them. The CDR3 consists of 13 residues. Germline V gene sequence: CDR1 GTSNPN, CDR2 SVGIG (reference sequence). CDR3 residues: CAWQGVSVDTQYF. CDR3 nucleotides: TGTGCCTGGCAGGGTGTTTCTGTAGATACGCAGTATTTT.

This clone was counted a few times. The genes are TRBV5-4 and TRBJ1-6; TRBD1 might be the D (5 bases). The V and J ends lost 2 bases and 6 bases respectively, with 9 bases between them. Germline CDR1 SGHNT, CDR2 YYREEE (reference sequence). This CDR3 comprises 14 residues. CDR3 in amino acids: CASSFGQGNSPLHF. The CDR3 DNA reads TGTGCCAGCAGCTTCGGTCAGGGTAATTCACCCCTCCACTTT.

The chain is built from TRBV6-5 and TRBJ2-3, with a possible D match to TRBD2 (5 bases). The germline V gene encodes CDR1 MNHEY and CDR2 SVGAGI. Trimming took off 6 bases at V and 5 bases at J, with 12 bases between the two ends. The CDR3 covers 13 residues. CDR3 sequence reads: CASRGPRGDTQYF. DNA of the CDR3: TGTGCCAGCAGGGGTCCTCGGGGAGATACGCAGTATTTT.

This chain connects TRBV11-3 to TRBJ1-1; 9 positions agree with TRBD1. The V gene end was trimmed by 5 bases and the J gene end by 5 bases; junction bases not matched to a gene: 9. CDR3 length: 15 residues. Germline values: CDR1 SGHNT, CDR2 YENEEA. The CDR3 region has the DNA TGTGCCAGCAGCGCCACGACAGGGGGAGAGACTGAAGCTTTCTTT. Residues: CASSATTGGETEAFF.